This is a list of T cell receptor beta chains from one sample in a study of OX40 agonist ivuxolimab in advanced cancers. Sequencing was performed with immunoSEQ multiplex PCR; in TCRdb, only in-frame clones are kept and a portion is missing. Of 55,000 to 85,000 clones detected, roughly nine tenths appear once; the ten largest clones hold around 0.28%. Sequenced material: CD4+ or CD8+ T cells sorted from blood, taken in a trial of the OX40 agonist ivuxolimab. The receptors were gathered from an adult with an advanced solid tumor such as melanoma, head and neck, liver or kidney cancer. CDR3s include the opening cysteine and the closing phenylalanine or tryptophan. A D gene is named only where the DNA matches it firmly. For some rows the clone size is stated as once, few or many, or as a class when expanded; others skip it.

TRBJ2-3	once	TRBV5-1	-	CASSTGVGTDTQYF	TGCGCCAGCAGCACGGGAGTTGGTACAGATACGCAGTATTTT
TRBJ2-2	-	TRBV5-1	-	CASSLAVTGELFF	TGCGCCAGCAGCTTGGCAGTAACCGGGGAGCTGTTTTTT
TRBJ2-1	-	TRBV9	-	CASSVGFLAYNEQFF	TGTGCCAGCAGCGTAGGTTTCCTAGCCTACAATGAGCAGTTCTTC
TRBJ2-3	-	TRBV7-3	-	CASSLTPASEITDTQYF	TGTGCCAGCAGCTTAACCCCGGCTAGCGAGATCACAGATACGCAGTATTTT
TRBJ2-7	-	TRBV5-1	-	CASSLDGLSYEQYF	TGCGCCAGCAGCTTGGATGGTCTTTCCTACGAGCAGTACTTC
TRBJ1-2	-	TRBV5-1	TRBD1	CASSLGRGQGDYGYTF	TGCGCCAGCAGCTTGGGTCGGGGTCAGGGGGATTATGGCTACACCTTC
TRBJ2-2	-	TRBV5-1	-	CASSRGLGGFNTGELFF	TGCGCCAGCAGCCGGGGCCTGGGGGGCTTTAACACCGGGGAGCTGTTTTTT
TRBJ2-1	-	TRBV11-2	TRBD2	CASSPGSSGSWSSYNEQFF	TGTGCCAGCAGCCCCGGGAGTAGCGGGAGTTGGAGCTCCTACAATGAGCAGTTCTTC
TRBJ2-7	-	TRBV18	-	CASSPLRSSYEQYF	TGTGCCAGCTCACCACTTCGAAGCTCCTACGAGCAGTACTTC
TRBJ2-7	-	TRBV11-3	TRBD1	CASRQGGVYEQYF	TGTGCCAGTAGACAGGGGGGAGTGTACGAGCAGTACTTC
TRBJ2-1	-	TRBV15	TRBD2	CATSRDTGRTYNEQFF	TGTGCCACCAGCAGAGATACCGGGAGGACCTACAATGAGCAGTTCTTC
TRBJ1-2	-	TRBV18	-	CASSPAPDGRYGYTF	TGTGCCAGCTCACCAGCACCGGACGGCCGCTATGGCTACACCTTC
TRBJ2-7	once	TRBV7-9	TRBD2	CASSSSGRVRVYEQYF	TGTGCCAGCAGCTCGAGCGGGAGGGTGCGGGTCTACGAGCAGTACTTC
TRBJ2-7	-	TRBV19	-	CASSMQGNVYEQYF	TGTGCCAGTAGTATGCAGGGTAACGTTTACGAGCAGTACTTC
TRBJ2-3	-	TRBV7-9	-	CASSSRGKGVEDTQYF	TGTGCCAGCAGCTCCCGGGGAAAGGGAGTCGAAGATACGCAGTATTTT
TRBJ2-1	-	TRBV10-3	-	CATLDGGYNEQFF	TGTGCCACCTTGGACGGAGGCTACAATGAGCAGTTCTTC
TRBJ2-7	-	TRBV6-1	-	CASRTVQSEQYF	TGTGCCAGCAGGACAGTTCAATCCGAGCAGTACTTC
TRBJ2-2	-	TRBV28	TRBD2	CASSRETSGNTGELFF	TGTGCCAGCAGTCGAGAGACTAGCGGTAACACCGGGGAGCTGTTTTTT
TRBJ1-3	-	TRBV12-5	-	CASGTGNENTIYF	TGTGCTAGTGGTACAGGGAACGAAAACACCATATATTTT
TRBJ2-1	once	TRBV7-9	TRBD2	CASSLDPLRLAGSYNEQFF	TGTGCCAGCAGCCTAGACCCTCTTAGACTAGCGGGATCCTACAATGAGCAGTTCTTC
TRBJ2-7	few	TRBV6-1	-	CASSVGQYEQYF	TGTGCCAGCAGTGTCGGCCAGTACGAGCAGTACTTC
TRBJ2-3	-	TRBV6-4	TRBD2	CASSVTRTSTDTQYF	TGTGCCAGCAGTGTAACCAGGACTAGTACAGATACGCAGTATTTT
TRBJ1-1	-	TRBV7-3	-	CASSSQGTNTEAFF	TGTGCCAGCAGCTCACAGGGTACGAACACTGAAGCTTTCTTT
TRBJ1-1	-	TRBV12-5	-	CASGPDQRNTEAFF	TGTGCTAGTGGCCCTGATCAGAGGAACACTGAAGCTTTCTTT
TRBJ2-7	-	TRBV6-5	-	CASSYIGPMYEQYF	TGTGCCAGCAGTTACATCGGTCCTATGTACGAGCAGTACTTC
TRBJ1-1	few	TRBV10-3	-	CAISVGNTEAFF	TGTGCCATCAGTGTCGGTAACACTGAAGCTTTCTTT
TRBJ1-2	-	TRBV10-1	-	CASIRLGVDYGYTF	TGCGCCAGCATCCGATTAGGGGTGGACTATGGCTACACCTTC
TRBJ2-1	-	TRBV27	TRBD2	CASSSPLTSGYNEQFF	TGTGCCAGCAGTTCACCCTTGACTAGCGGGTACAATGAGCAGTTCTTC
TRBJ1-2	-	TRBV7-9	-	CASSSTGFNYGYTF	TGTGCCAGCAGCTCAACCGGATTTAACTATGGCTACACCTTC
TRBJ1-5	-	TRBV9	-	CASSYDEGNQPQHF	TGTGCCAGCAGCTATGACGAGGGCAATCAGCCCCAGCATTTT
TRBJ1-4	-	TRBV19	-	CASSIARTGGEKLFF	TGTGCCAGTAGTATAGCCAGGACGGGAGGTGAAAAACTGTTTTTT
TRBJ1-1	few	TRBV7-9	-	CASSVRRGRAFF	TGTGCCAGCAGCGTACGGCGGGGGAGAGCTTTCTTT